This passage covers 17 T cell receptor beta chains from one sample sequenced in a study of vaccination and CD4 T cells after COVID-19 (dated by TCRdb to between 2021 and 2023). The method behind the library was PCR. The reads were generated on an Illumina iSeq 100. DNA from cultured CD4+ T cells underwent TCR sequencing with the Oncomine TCR Beta short-read assay at the Johns Hopkins FTIC core. The public reads were reprocessed in TCRdb via fastp at Q25 and MiXCR, keeping in-frame beta chains. Each entry merges the rows of one CDR3 protein and shows their most common DNA and genes. The sample profile shows 8,500 to 10,000 distinct CDR3 sequences; 30% to 40% of them were found once. Around 29% of the sample is taken by the ten largest. Antigens for these TCRs are unknown. This sample's treatment or condition label indicates: approximately 9-day PBMC culture with coronavirus spike peptide pools or control peptides (ViraFEST assay). CD4+ T cells from unexposed donors were collected before the COVID-19 pandemic (2011-2018).

Sequenced material: CD4+ T cells from blood, cultured in vitro. These receptors came from a human donor in good health.

The chain couples TRBV10-3 to TRBJ1-2; D is undetermined. V lost 4 bases to trimming and J lost 2 bases, with 14 bases between them. The CDR3 extends over 15 amino acids. Per germline, CDR1 ENHRY and CDR2 SYGVKD. The DNA for the CDR3 is TGTGCCATCAGTGCCTCAGGTACTATCAACTATGGCTACACCTTC. This gives the protein CAISASGTINYGYTF.

V gene TRBV20-1 combines with J gene TRBJ1-5; D is undetermined. The germline gives CDR1 DFQATT, CDR2 SNEGSKA (reference sequence). V was clipped by 0 bases and J by 6 bases, with 9 bases between them. The CDR3 contains 13 residues. This CDR3 reads CSARDRAAQPQHF. CDR3 nucleotides: TGCAGTGCTAGAGATCGAGCGGCTCAGCCCCAGCATTTT.

This clonotype has just a few counts. The rearrangement joins TRBV21-1 to TRBJ1-2; the D segment call TRBD1 is taken from the table without a DNA check. TRBV21-1 is classified as a pseudogene. There are 16 residues in the CDR3. This CDR3 reads CASSFQLQGEVGGYTF. DNA of the CDR3: TGTGCCAGCAGCTTTCAACTCCAGGGAGAGGTTGGTGGCTACACCTTC.

V usage is TRBV10-3 and J usage is TRBJ1-2, with D possibly matching TRBD1 (6 bases). Trimming removed 2 bases at V and 8 bases at J, with 12 bases between. The CDR3 loop spans 13 amino acids. CDR1 is ENHRY, CDR2 SYGVKD, per germline. The CDR3 loop is CAISEGQKEGYTF. The CDR3 DNA reads TGTGCCATCAGTGAGGGACAGAAAGAGGGCTACACCTTC.

As DNA, the CDR3 is TGCAGTGCTACCGCGCCCCGGACTAGCGGGATCTCCACAGATACGCAGTATTTT. Amino acids: CSATAPRTSGISTDTQYF. This chain joins TRBV20-1 and TRBJ2-3; TRBD2 agrees at 12 bases. Per germline, CDR1 DFQATT and CDR2 SNEGSKA (reference sequence). The CDR3 is made up of 18 amino acids. With 4 bases clipped from V and 2 bases from J, the junction kept 13 bases outside the gene matches.

The chain uses TRBV10-1 and TRBJ1-1, with no clear D. CDR3 length equals 13 residues. V was trimmed by 6 bases and J by 1 base, leaving 9 bases between them. Germline V gene sequence: CDR1 WNHNN, CDR2 SYGVQD (reference sequence). The CDR3 here is CASREDGNTEAFF. In nucleotides, the CDR3 is TGCGCCAGCAGAGAAGACGGGAACACTGAAGCTTTCTTT.

CDR3: CASSQEIYNEQFF. CDR3 DNA sequence: TGTGCCAGCAGCCAAGAGATCTACAATGAGCAGTTCTTC. The chain is built from TRBV14 and TRBJ2-1; D is unclear. V lost 0 bases, J lost 3 bases, and 3 bases lay in between. The CDR3 loop spans 13 amino acids. From germline, CDR1 is SGHDN and CDR2 FVKESK. The full variable domain, rest sourced from reference TRBV14 and TRBJ2-1, is EAGVTQFPSHSVIEKGQTVTLRCDPISGHDNLYWYRRVMGKEIKFLLHFVKESKQDESGMPNNRFLAERTGGTYSTLKVQPAELEDSGVYFCASSQEIYNEQFFGPGTRLTVL.

J is TRBJ1-2 and V is TRBV4-2; D remains unclear. The ends were cut back, 0 bases at V and 0 bases at J, with 8 bases in the middle. The CDR3 is 15 residues long. The germline CDR1 and CDR2 sequences are LGHNA and YNFKEQ. The CDR3 sequence is CASSQERNPNYGYTF. CDR3 DNA: TGTGCCAGCAGCCAAGAAAGAAACCCTAACTATGGCTACACCTTC.

This clonotype was counted only a few times. The chain links TRBV20-1 to TRBJ1-5; TRBD1 matches at 7 bases. Germline V gene data show CDR1 as DFQATT and CDR2 as SNEGSKA (reference sequence). After removal of 3 bases from V and 1 base from J, the junction contained 6 bases not matched to a gene. There are 15 residues in the CDR3. The CDR3 sequence: CSARGGQLSNQPQHF. The CDR3 DNA reads TGCAGTGCTAGGGGGGGACAGCTAAGCAATCAGCCCCAGCATTTT.

This rearrangement joins TRBV6-1 to TRBJ2-1; D gene unclear. V was clipped by 1 base and J by 5 bases, with 9 bases between them. CDR1 is MNHNS, CDR2 SASEGT, per germline. The CDR3 contains 14 residues. The CDR3 bases are TGTGCCAGCAGTGAAGTGGCGCGAAACAATGAGCAGTTCTTC. It codes for CASSEVARNNEQFF.

The chain joins TRBV6-4 to TRBJ2-7; D may correspond to TRBD1 or TRBD2 (6 bases each). Trimming took off 0 bases at V and 10 bases at J, with 13 bases between the two ends. The CDR3 totals 13 residues. Germline loops: CDR1 MRHNA, CDR2 SNTAGT. The CDR3 DNA reads TGTGCCAGCAGTGACTCGAGGGGGACTCGACAGTACTTC. Translated: CASSDSRGTRQYF.

The chain links TRBV10-1 to TRBJ2-3; 7 bases fit TRBD1. CDR3 length equals 13 residues. CDR1 is WNHNN and CDR2 is SYGVQD in the germline V gene (reference sequence). J lost 2 bases, V lost 10 bases, and 6 bases had no gene match. In DNA form, the CDR3 reads TGCGCCACCGCGGACAGGTCCACAGATACGCAGTATTTT. Its protein product is CATADRSTDTQYF.

V gene TRBV4-2 combines with J gene TRBJ2-2; 11 bases are a match to TRBD2. V shed 0 bases and J 6 bases; nucleotides not matched to a gene: 0. The germline V gene has CDR1 LGHNA and CDR2 YNFKEQ. This CDR3 spans 15 amino acids. The CDR3 nucleotides read TGTGCCAGCAGCCAAGATAGCGGGGGGGCCGGGGAGCTGTTTTTT. Its protein is CASSQDSGGAGELFF.

J is TRBJ1-2 and V is TRBV12-3 or TRBV12-4, with D tentatively TRBD1 (5 bases). V was cut by 6 bases and J by 6 bases, with 14 bases left in between. This CDR3 region has 13 residues. CDR3: CASSPRQTDGYTF. DNA for the CDR3: TGTGCCAGCAGCCCCCGACAGACTGATGGCTACACCTTC.

V gene TRBV7-3 combines with J gene TRBJ1-1, with D perhaps TRBD1 (6 bases). Per the germline V gene, CDR1 is SGHTA and CDR2 is FQGTGA. V was cut by 5 bases and J by 5 bases, with 15 bases left in between. The CDR3 runs to 14 residues. CDR3 nucleotides: TGTGCCAGCAGCCGTGAGGGGGTAAGGACTGAAGCTTTCTTT. This encodes CASSREGVRTEAFF.

This sequence joins TRBV12-3 or TRBV12-4 and TRBJ2-1, with D possibly TRBD2 on 6 matching bases. This CDR3 spans 17 amino acids. V gave up 5 bases and J gave up 8 bases, with 25 bases separating them. Written as DNA, the CDR3 is TGTGCCAGCAGTGGATCCCGTGGGGGGACGGAGTTCGATGAGCAGTTCTTC. Translation gives CASSGSRGGTEFDEQFF.

This clonotype was counted only a few times. This chain joins TRBV10-2 and TRBJ1-1; no clear D gene. V dropped 11 bases and J dropped 1 base, with 8 bases sitting between them. Germline V CDR1 and CDR2: WSHSY, SAAADI. CDR3 size: 11 residues. CDR3 nucleotide sequence: TGCGCCTCCACACGGAACACTGAAGCTTTCTTT. It yields the protein CASTRNTEAFF.